The entry that follows covers one T cell receptor (beta chain) sequence. Its target is not known. The sample belongs to a study of cytomegalovirus exposure and HLA in healthy donors. This CDR3 comprises 15 residues. Germline loops: CDR1 LGHNA, CDR2 YSLEER. The V gene end was trimmed by 4 bases and the J gene end by 5 bases; junction bases not matched to a gene: 8. 13 Jbeta primers and 60 Vbeta primers were used for the PCR. Produced via immunoSEQ multiplex PCR; TCRdb's table is partial and in-frame only. The sample's table shows about 160,000 clones. Among the donors, all were healthy bone marrow donors. Unrecorded immune exposure was likely among donors, who were nominally healthy when sampled. Study-wide findings and caveats: A list of about 180 TCR beta chains associated with cytomegalovirus was given. Sequencing likely generated an artifact that appeared as a cluster of highly shared sequence variants.

This receptor was taken from a woman in her sixties in good health and CMV-seronegative. Sequenced input: PBMCs. The chain uses TRBV4-3 and TRBJ1-1; TRBD1 matches 9 bases. The CDR3 loop is CASSPSGTGRTEAFF. DNA of the CDR3: TGCGCCAGCAGCCCTTCCGGGACAGGGAGGACTGAAGCTTTCTTT.